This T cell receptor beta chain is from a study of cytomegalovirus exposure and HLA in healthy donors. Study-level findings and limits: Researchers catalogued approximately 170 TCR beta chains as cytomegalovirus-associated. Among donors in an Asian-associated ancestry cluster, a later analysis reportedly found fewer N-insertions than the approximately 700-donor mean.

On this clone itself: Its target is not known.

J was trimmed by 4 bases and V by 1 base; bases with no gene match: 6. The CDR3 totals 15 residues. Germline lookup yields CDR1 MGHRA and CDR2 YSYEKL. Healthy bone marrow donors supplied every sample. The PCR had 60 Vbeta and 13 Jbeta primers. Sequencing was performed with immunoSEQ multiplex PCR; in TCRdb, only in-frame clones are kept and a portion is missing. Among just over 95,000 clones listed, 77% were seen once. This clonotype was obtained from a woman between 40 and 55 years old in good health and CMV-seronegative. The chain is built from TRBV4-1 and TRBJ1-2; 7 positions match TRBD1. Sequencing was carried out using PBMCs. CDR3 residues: CASSQAGGLVYGYTF. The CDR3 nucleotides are TGCGCCAGCAGCCAAGCAGGGGGGTTAGTCTATGGCTACACCTTC.